This T cell receptor (beta chain) was identified in a study of shared clonotypes between healthy human individuals (TCRdb year 2020). About the study as a whole: The cohort comprised a couple of women and three men aged 18 to 49 years. The study deeply sequenced blood TCR repertoires of roughly five healthy adults to estimate repertoire size and the extent of clonotype sharing between individuals. Between about 0.8 and 9 billion PBMCs per donor were obtained by leukapheresis. For each donor, three plates each were used for CD4 naive and CD4 memory, two plates were used for CD8 naive, and one plate was used for CD8 memory. Different laboratories and diverse techniques were used to prepare libraries and sequence TCR repertoires, to increase sequencing depth and limit assay-specific biases. The paper's findings and limits, for the study overall: Sharing across several donors was observed for about 5% of naive CD4, over 3% of naive CD8, roughly 2.3% of memory CD4, and around 0.44% of memory CD8 clonotypes. Even with the large sequencing depth, rarefaction of the sorted-subset datasets indicated that sequencing was incomplete. Sampling was restricted to blood, and TCR repertoires in tissues likely differ from the TCR repertoires found in blood. Larger estimated clonotype richness was generally found for naive subsets than for memory subsets. Because the study included a small number of donors, the genetic and exposure-history diversity represented was limited. Pairwise subsampling led to the expectation that sequencing depth would affect the degree of clonotype sharing among donors. Compared with non-shared clonotypes, clonotypes shared by all four sorted-subset donors had higher generation probabilities.

The donors were healthy, HIV-negative adults who had no recently reported acute infections or vaccinations. Every donor was a Caucasian adult living in Nashville, Tennessee, USA. Magnetic negative selection was used to enrich CD4+ T cells, after which naive cells were positively selected on CD45RA and the negative fraction became the memory subset. After blood collection by leukapheresis, PBMCs were isolated using Ficoll-Histopaque density gradient centrifugation and then cryopreserved in the vapor phase of liquid nitrogen. Analytical flow cytometry was used to check the purity and quantity of each magnetically sorted T cell population. Genomic DNA was isolated from every sorted fraction and measured by UV absorbance on a Nanodrop 2000c. CDR1 and CDR2, per the germline V gene, are SGHTA and FQGNSA. CDR3 length: 17 amino acids, cysteine to phenylalanine. The only DNA kept is the CDR3, 51 bases in frame from the first base. V is clipped by 6 bases and J by 5 bases, and the sequence between their germline boundaries is 23 bases long.

There are many counts of this clone. What this receptor recognizes is not known. Base qualities are missing; no much larger clone stands one base away. Using the deep immunoSEQ assay, multiplex PCR amplified TCR CDR3 regions from genomic DNA. Genomic DNA extracted from each cell subset was distributed evenly over all wells of several immunoSEQ 96-well plates, and each plate served as one replicate. Each replicate PCR for sorted subsets received around 210 ng genomic DNA, equal to 28,000 or so T cell genomes. The purified libraries were quantified using a Qubit 3.0 fluorometer, sized with a Bioanalyzer 2100, and then quantified again using the KAPA Library Quantification kit. Every immunoSEQ 96-well plate was sequenced on a dedicated single-read 150-cycle Illumina NextSeq 550 flow cell. The paper's data handling went like this. Because the immunoSEQ output included only junctional sequences and no quality scores, the filtering could not be the same as the filtering used for full-length reads. Sequences were annotated with PyIR, a Python wrapper for IgBLAST v1.9, and V/J genes and CDR3 were assigned using IMGT germline references. Reads were removed for weak V/J assignments (E-value above 1e-6), missing CDR3, stop codons, out-of-frame junctions, or ambiguous translated residues. V3J clonotypes were defined as sequences sharing the same inferred V gene, J gene, and CDR3 amino acid sequence. Percentage overlap between repertoires was calculated by dividing the number of shared unique clonotypes by the size of the smaller repertoire. Three approaches were used to assess repertoire richness: RTK rarefaction, the Chao1 estimator, and Recon v2.1 estimates of unobserved clonotypes. Generation probabilities were computed with OLGA for all TCRbeta clonotypes obtained by the gDNA method from a handful of donors. The source is immuneACCESS, and TCRdb retained only in-frame sequences with V and J called. Part of the clones is not carried over; for the studies checked, unresolved V genes explain less than half of this, and the remainder is unexplained. That table furnishes V, J and clone size, whereas the DNA furnished D and trimming. The sample includes some 680,000 clones, with around 73% observed a single time. The biggest ten clones account for roughly 2% of the sample.

The sequence was collected from a woman between 25 and 40 years old in good health. The material sequenced was memory CD4+ T cells sorted from blood. The sample's cell subset or site label is to be understood as: CD45RA-negative fraction. The chain employs TRBV7-2 and TRBJ2-1, with no reliable assignment of the D segment. The nucleotide sequence is TGTGCCAGCAGTTCTAATGCCCTGTTGGTAGACAACAATGAGCAGTTCTTC. The resulting protein is CASSSNALLVDNNEQFF.